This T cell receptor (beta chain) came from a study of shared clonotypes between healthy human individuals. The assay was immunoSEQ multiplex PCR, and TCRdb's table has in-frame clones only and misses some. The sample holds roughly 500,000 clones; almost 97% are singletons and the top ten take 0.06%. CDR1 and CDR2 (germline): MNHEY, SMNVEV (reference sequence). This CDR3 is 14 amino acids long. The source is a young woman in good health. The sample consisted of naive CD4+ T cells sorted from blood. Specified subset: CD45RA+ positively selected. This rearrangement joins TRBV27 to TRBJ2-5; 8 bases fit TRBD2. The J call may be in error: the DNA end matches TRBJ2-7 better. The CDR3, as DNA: TGTGCCAGCAGTTTATCGGGGACTAGTTACGAGCAGTACTTC. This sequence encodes CASSLSGTSYEQYF.